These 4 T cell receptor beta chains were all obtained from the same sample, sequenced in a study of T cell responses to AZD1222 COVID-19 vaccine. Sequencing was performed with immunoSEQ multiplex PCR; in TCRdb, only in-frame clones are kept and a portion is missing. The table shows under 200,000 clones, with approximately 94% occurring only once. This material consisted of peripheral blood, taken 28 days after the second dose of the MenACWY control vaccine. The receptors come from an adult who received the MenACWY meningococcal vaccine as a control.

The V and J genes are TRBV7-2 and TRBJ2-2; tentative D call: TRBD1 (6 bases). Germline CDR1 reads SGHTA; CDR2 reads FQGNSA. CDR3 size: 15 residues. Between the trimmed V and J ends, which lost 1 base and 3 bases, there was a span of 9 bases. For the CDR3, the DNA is TGTGCCAGCAGCTTAGTTCAGGGGTACACCGGGGAGCTGTTTTTT. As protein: CASSLVQGYTGELFF.

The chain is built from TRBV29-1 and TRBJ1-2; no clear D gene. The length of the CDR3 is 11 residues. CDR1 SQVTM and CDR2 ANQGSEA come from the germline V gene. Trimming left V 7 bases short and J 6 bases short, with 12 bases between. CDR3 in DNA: TGCAGCGGAGCGATCAATGATGGCTACACCTTC. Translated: CSGAINDGYTF.

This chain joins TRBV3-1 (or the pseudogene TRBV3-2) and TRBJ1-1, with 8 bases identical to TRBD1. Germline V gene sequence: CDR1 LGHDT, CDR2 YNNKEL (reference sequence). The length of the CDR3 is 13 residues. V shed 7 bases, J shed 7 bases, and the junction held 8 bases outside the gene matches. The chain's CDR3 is CASTISGTGEAFF. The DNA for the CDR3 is TGTGCCAGCACCATATCCGGGACAGGTGAAGCTTTCTTT.

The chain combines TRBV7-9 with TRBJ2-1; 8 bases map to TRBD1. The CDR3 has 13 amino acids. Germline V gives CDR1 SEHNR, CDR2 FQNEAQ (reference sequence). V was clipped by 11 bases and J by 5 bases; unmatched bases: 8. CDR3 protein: CAGDRDRNNEQFF. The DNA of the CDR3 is TGTGCCGGGGACCGGGACAGGAACAATGAGCAGTTCTTC. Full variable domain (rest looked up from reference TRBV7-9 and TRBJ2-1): DTGVSQNPRHKITKRGQNVTFRCDPISEHNRLYWYRQTLGQGPEFLTYFQNEAQLEKSRLLSDRFSAERPKGSFSTLEIQRTEQGDSAMYLCAGDRDRNNEQFFGPGTRLTVL.